This TCR beta chain was obtained from a study of blood T cell repertoires in COVID-19. CDR3 length: 13 amino acids. V was clipped by 5 bases and J by 9 bases, with 11 bases between them. In the source study's methods: Amplified reference gene primers provided the basis for estimating nucleated cell counts. Clones were sequenced by immunoSEQ multiplex PCR, and TCRdb holds only the in-frame ones, with some missing. That table furnishes V, J and clone size, whereas the DNA furnished D and trimming. The sample records about 330,000 clones, about 86% being singletons. This chain uses TRBV12-3 or TRBV12-4 with TRBJ1-6; the D is unclear. This clonotype was obtained from a woman aged 50 to 60 with acute or convalescent COVID-19. The sequenced sample consisted of peripheral blood. As DNA, the CDR3 is TGTGCCAGCAGTCCTAACGCGGCTTCACCCCTCCACTTT. It codes for CASSPNAASPLHF.